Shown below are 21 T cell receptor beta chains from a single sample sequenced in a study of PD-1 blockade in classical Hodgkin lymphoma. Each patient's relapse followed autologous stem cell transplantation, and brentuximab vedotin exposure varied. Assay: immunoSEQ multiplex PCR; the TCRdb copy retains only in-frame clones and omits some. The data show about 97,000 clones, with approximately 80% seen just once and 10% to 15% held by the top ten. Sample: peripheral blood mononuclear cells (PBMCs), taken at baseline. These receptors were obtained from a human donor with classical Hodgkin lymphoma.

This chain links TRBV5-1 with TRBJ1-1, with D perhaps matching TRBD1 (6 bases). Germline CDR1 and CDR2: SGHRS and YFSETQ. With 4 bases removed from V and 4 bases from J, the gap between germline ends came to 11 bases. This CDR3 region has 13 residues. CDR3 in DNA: TGCGCCAGCAGCGACACAGGGTTCACTGAAGCTTTCTTT. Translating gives CASSDTGFTEAFF.

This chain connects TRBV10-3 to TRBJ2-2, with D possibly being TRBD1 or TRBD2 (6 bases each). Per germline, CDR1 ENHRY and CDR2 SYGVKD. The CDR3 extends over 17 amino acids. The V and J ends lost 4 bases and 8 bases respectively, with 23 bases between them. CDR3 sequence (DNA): TGTGCCATCAGTGGGACTGGTAGCGGAGGGGGTCCTGGGGAGCTGTTTTTT. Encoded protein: CAISGTGSGGGPGELFF.

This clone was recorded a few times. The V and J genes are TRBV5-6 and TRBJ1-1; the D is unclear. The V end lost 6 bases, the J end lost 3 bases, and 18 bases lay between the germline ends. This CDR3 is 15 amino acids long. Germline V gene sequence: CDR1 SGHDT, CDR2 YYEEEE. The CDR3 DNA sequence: TGTGCCAGCACCCTTGGTCCAGGCTCCTACACTGAAGCTTTCTTT. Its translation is CASTLGPGSYTEAFF. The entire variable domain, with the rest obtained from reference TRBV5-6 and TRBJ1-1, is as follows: DAGVTQSPTHLIKTRGQQVTLRCSPKSGHDTVSWYQQALGQGPQFIFQYYEEEERQRGNFPDRFSGHQFPNYSSELNVNALLLGDSALYLCASTLGPGSYTEAFFGQGTRLTVV.

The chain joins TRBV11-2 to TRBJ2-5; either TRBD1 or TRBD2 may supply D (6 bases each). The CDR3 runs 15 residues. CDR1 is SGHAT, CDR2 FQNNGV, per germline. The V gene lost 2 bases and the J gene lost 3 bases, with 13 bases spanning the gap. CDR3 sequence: CASSLRGALEETQYF. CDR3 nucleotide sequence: TGTGCCAGCAGCTTAAGGGGGGCTCTGGAAGAGACCCAGTACTTC.

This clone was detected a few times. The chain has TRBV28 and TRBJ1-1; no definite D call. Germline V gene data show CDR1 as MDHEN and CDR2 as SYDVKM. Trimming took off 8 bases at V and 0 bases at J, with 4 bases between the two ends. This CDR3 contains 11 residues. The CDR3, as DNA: TGTGCCAGCCTCCTGAACACTGAAGCTTTCTTT. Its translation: CASLLNTEAFF.

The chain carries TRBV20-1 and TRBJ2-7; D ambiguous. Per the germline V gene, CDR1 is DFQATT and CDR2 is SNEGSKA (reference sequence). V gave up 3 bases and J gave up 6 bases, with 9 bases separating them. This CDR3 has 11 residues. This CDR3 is CSASWGFEQYF. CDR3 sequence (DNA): TGCAGTGCTAGCTGGGGATTCGAGCAGTACTTC.

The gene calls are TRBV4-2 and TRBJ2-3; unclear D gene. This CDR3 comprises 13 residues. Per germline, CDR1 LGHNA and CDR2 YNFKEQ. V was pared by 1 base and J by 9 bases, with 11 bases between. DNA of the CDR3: TGTGCCAGCAGCCAAGTAGTTGCGGACACGCAGTATTTT. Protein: CASSQVVADTQYF.

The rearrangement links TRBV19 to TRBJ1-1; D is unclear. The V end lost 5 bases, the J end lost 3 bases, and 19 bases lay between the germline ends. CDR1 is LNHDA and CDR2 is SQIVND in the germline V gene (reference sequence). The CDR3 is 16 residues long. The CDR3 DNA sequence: TGTGCCAGTAGTGTGCCCCCGGGGTCAAGAGACACTGAAGCTTTCTTT. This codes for CASSVPPGSRDTEAFF.

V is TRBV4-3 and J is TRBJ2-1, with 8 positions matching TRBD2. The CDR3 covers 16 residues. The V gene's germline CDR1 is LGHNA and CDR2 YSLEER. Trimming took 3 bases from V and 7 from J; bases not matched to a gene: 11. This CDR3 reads CASSQYPGLVRNEQFF. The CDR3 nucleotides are TGCGCCAGCAGCCAGTATCCGGGACTAGTTCGTAATGAGCAGTTCTTC.

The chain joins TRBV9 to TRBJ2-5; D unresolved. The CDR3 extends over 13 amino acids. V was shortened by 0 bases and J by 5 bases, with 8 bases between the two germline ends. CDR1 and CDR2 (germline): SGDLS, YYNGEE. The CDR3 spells CASSVAPLETQYF. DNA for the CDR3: TGTGCCAGCAGCGTAGCCCCTCTGGAGACCCAGTACTTC.

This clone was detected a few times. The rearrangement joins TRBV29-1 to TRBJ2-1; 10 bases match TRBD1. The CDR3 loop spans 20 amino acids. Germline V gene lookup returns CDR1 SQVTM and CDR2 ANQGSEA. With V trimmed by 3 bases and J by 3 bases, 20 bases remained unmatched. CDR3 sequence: CSVEGQVGGTGAAVYNEQFF. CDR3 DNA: TGCAGCGTTGAGGGGCAGGTGGGAGGGACAGGGGCGGCGGTCTACAATGAGCAGTTCTTC.

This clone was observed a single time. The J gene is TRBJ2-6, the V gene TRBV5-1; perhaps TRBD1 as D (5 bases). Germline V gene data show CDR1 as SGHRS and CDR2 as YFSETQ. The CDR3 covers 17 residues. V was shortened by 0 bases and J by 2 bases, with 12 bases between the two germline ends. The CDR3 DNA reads TGCGCCAGCAGCTTGGGACAGTCTGCGGCTGGGGCCAACGTCCTGACTTTC. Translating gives CASSLGQSAAGANVLTF.

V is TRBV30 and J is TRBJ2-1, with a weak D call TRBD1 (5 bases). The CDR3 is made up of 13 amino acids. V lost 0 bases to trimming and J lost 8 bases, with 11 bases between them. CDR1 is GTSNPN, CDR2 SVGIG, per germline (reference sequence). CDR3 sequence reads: CAWSVQVLDEQFF. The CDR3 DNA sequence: TGTGCCTGGAGTGTACAGGTTCTGGATGAGCAGTTCTTC.

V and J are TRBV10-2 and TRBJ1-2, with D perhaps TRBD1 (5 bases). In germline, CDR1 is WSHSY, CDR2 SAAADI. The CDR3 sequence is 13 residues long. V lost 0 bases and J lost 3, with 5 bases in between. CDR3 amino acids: CASSESGDYGYTF. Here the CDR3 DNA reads TGCGCCAGCAGTGAGTCAGGGGACTATGGCTACACCTTC.

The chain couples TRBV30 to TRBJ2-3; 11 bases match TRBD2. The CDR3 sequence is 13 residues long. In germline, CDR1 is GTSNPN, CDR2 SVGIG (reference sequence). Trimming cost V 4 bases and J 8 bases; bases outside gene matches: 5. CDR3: CAWNPLAGGTQYF. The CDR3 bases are TGTGCCTGGAATCCCCTAGCGGGAGGTACGCAGTATTTT.

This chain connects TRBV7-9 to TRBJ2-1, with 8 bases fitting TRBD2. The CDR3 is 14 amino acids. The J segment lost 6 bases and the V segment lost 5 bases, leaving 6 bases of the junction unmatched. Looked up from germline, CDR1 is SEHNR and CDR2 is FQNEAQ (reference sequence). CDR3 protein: CASSPGLAGNEQFF. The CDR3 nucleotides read TGTGCCAGCAGCCCCGGGCTAGCGGGCAATGAGCAGTTCTTC.

CDR3 amino acids: CASRSQGASTEAFF. The CDR3 bases are TGTGCCAGCAGGTCACAGGGGGCTAGCACTGAAGCTTTCTTT. The genes are TRBV6-4 and TRBJ1-1; 9 positions match TRBD1. CDR3 length equals 14 residues. Germline CDR1 is MRHNA and CDR2 is SNTAGT. V shed 6 bases and J 4 bases; nucleotides not matched to a gene: 6.

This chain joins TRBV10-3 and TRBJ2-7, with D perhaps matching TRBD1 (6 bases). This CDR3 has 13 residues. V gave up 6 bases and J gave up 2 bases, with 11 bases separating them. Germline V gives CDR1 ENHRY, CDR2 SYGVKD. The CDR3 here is CAISGTGTYEQYF. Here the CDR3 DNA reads TGTGCCATCAGCGGAACAGGGACCTACGAGCAGTACTTC.

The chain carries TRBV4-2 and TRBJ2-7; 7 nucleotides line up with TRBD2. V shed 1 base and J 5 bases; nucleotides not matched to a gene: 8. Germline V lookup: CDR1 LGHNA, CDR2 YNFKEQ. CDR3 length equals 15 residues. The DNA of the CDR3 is TGTGCCAGCAGCCAAGGTTCTAGCGGTGAAAACGAGCAGTACTTC. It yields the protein CASSQGSSGENEQYF.

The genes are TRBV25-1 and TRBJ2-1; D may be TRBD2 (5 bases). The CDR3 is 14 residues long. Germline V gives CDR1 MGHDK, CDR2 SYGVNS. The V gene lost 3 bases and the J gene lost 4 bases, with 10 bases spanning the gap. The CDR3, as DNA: TGTGCCAGCAGTGACCTAGCAGCTTACAATGAGCAGTTCTTC. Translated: CASSDLAAYNEQFF.

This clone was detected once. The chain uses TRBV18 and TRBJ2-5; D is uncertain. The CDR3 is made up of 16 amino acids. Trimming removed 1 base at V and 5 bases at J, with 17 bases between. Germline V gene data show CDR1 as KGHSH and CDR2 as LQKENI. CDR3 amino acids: CASSPRSDPPGETQYF. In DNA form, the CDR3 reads TGTGCCAGCTCACCACGGAGCGACCCGCCCGGGGAGACCCAGTACTTC.